The next 28 T cell receptor beta chains were all read from a single sample in a study of blood T cell repertoires in COVID-19. Libraries were prepared by immunoSEQ multiplex PCR; TCRdb keeps only in-frame clonotypes and omits some of them. Altogether tens of thousands of clones are present, over 75% being singletons, with the ten largest covering roughly 3.5%. Sequenced: peripheral blood. Source of these receptors: a man aged 45-65 years with active COVID-19.

A word on this clone: One end of the junction fails to match germline, which may point to a read error. V and J are TRBV19 and TRBJ2-7; D possibly corresponds to TRBD1 (6 bases). The CDR3 totals 13 residues. The germline CDR1 and CDR2 sequences are LNHDA and SQIVND (reference sequence). The CDR3 DNA sequence: TGTGCCAGTAGTCGCAGGGGCTCCCACGAGCAGTACTTC. This gives the protein CASSRRGSHEQYF.

V and J are TRBV3-1 (or the pseudogene TRBV3-2) and TRBJ1-6; D is uncertain. The CDR3 consists of 15 residues. The germline V gene has CDR1 LGHDT and CDR2 YNNKEL (reference sequence). V shed 4 bases and J shed 9 bases, with 16 bases lying between them. The CDR3: CASSPSGLNGSPLHF. Written as DNA, the CDR3 is TGTGCCAGCAGCCCCTCAGGACTGAACGGTTCACCCCTCCACTTT.

The chain combines TRBV10-3 with TRBJ1-3; 9 bases fit TRBD1. CDR3 size: 18 residues. Trimming cost V 6 bases and J 1 base; bases outside gene matches: 13. Germline V lookup: CDR1 ENHRY, CDR2 SYGVKD. The CDR3 DNA is TGTGCCATCAGGCCCCCGGACAGGGGAAGCACGTCTGGAAACACCATATATTTT. It translates to CAIRPPDRGSTSGNTIYF.

This sequence joins TRBV19 and TRBJ1-6; the match to TRBD1 covers 12 bases. Losses at the gene ends were 3 bases for V and 10 bases for J; bases not matched to a gene: 13. CDR3 length: 18 amino acids. Germline V lookup: CDR1 LNHDA, CDR2 SQIVND (reference sequence). The CDR3 here is CASSIQFAGTGGGSPLHF. The CDR3 nucleotides are TGTGCCAGTAGTATTCAATTTGCCGGGACAGGGGGCGGGTCACCCCTCCACTTT.

The chain links TRBV2 to TRBJ2-1; 8 positions match TRBD1. The CDR3 extends over 14 amino acids. Germline lookup yields CDR1 SNHLY and CDR2 FYNNEI. V dropped 5 bases and J dropped 9; count of bases not matched to a gene: 9. The CDR3 nucleotides read TGTGCCAGCAGTTTCCTCCAGGGGGCGGGTGAGCAGTTCTTC. Its translation: CASSFLQGAGEQFF. Using reference TRBV2 and TRBJ2-1 for the parts outside the CDR3, the full variable domain is EPEVTQTPSHQVTQMGQEVILRCVPISNHLYFYWYRQILGQKVEFLVSFYNNEISEKSEIFDDQFSVERPDGSNFTLKIRSTKLEDSAMYFCASSFLQGAGEQFFGPGTRLTVL.

The chain has TRBV20-1 and TRBJ2-7, with D tentatively TRBD2 (6 bases). V gave up 3 bases and J gave up 4 bases, with 7 bases separating them. The germline gives CDR1 DFQATT, CDR2 SNEGSKA (reference sequence). The CDR3 is 11 residues long. The DNA for the CDR3 is TGCAGTGCTAGGCGGGGATACGAGCAGTACTTC. Translation gives CSARRGYEQYF.

This rearrangement joins TRBV19 to TRBJ1-1, with D perhaps TRBD1 (6 bases). Germline V gives CDR1 LNHDA, CDR2 SQIVND (reference sequence). V shed 7 bases and J shed 4 bases, with 16 bases lying between them. This CDR3 has 14 amino acids. CDR3 sequence (DNA): TGTGCCAGTATAAACCTCCAGGGGTCCACTGAAGCTTTCTTT. It codes for CASINLQGSTEAFF.

The CDR3 sequence is CASSLRWTGEETQYF. The CDR3 nucleotides read TGTGCCAGCAGTTTAAGATGGACAGGGGAAGAGACCCAGTACTTC. The rearrangement links TRBV27 to TRBJ2-5, with 9 bases lining up with TRBD1. J was trimmed by 3 bases and V by 2 bases; bases with no gene match: 4. The germline V gene encodes CDR1 MNHEY and CDR2 SMNVEV (reference sequence). CDR3 length: 15 amino acids.

The chain couples TRBV7-9 to TRBJ1-1; D unresolved. The ends were cut back, 5 bases at V and 0 bases at J, with 10 bases in the middle. Germline CDR1 SEHNR, CDR2 FQNEAQ (reference sequence). The CDR3 covers 14 residues. In DNA form, the CDR3 reads TGTGCCAGCAGCCCTGGGCTCCTGAACACTGAAGCTTTCTTT. Protein: CASSPGLLNTEAFF.

V and J are TRBV18 and TRBJ1-4, with D possibly matching TRBD1 (6 bases). This CDR3 region has 13 residues. The germline CDR1 and CDR2 sequences are KGHSH and LQKENI. The V end lost 8 bases, the J end lost 4 bases, and 11 bases lay between the germline ends. This chain's CDR3 is CASQTGINEKLFF. CDR3 DNA: TGTGCCAGCCAAACAGGGATTAATGAAAAACTGTTTTTT. Supplemented by reference TRBV18 and TRBJ1-4, the full variable domain reads NAGVMQNPRHLVRRRGQEARLRCSPMKGHSHVYWYRQLPEEGLKFMVYLQKENIIDESGMPKERFSAEFPKEGPSILRIQQVVRGDSAAYFCASQTGINEKLFFGSGTQLSVL.

The chain recombines TRBV10-3 with TRBJ2-5, with TRBD2 matching 7 bases. The junction had 3 bases not matched to a gene; V was cut back by 2 bases and J by 3 bases. The CDR3 totals 14 residues. Germline CDR1 and CDR2: ENHRY and SYGVKD. The CDR3 here is CAISEQRGKETQYF. DNA for the CDR3: TGTGCCATCAGTGAGCAGCGGGGAAAAGAGACCCAGTACTTC.

The chain joins TRBV27 to TRBJ2-7; TRBD1 might be the D (5 bases). Germline-derived CDR1 and CDR2 are MNHEY and SMNVEV (reference sequence). The CDR3 is made up of 14 amino acids. V dropped 3 bases and J dropped 4 bases, with 13 bases sitting between them. The DNA for the CDR3 is TGTGCCAGCAGTTTGATAGGACAAAGATACGAGCAGTACTTC. It is translated as CASSLIGQRYEQYF.

The chain recombines TRBV10-1 with TRBJ2-1, with TRBD2 matching 9 bases. The trim removed 4 bases at V and 0 bases at J, leaving 16 bases unmatched. The CDR3 length is 20 residues. Germline V gene lookup returns CDR1 WNHNN and CDR2 SYGVQD (reference sequence). The CDR3 region is CASSGCVETSGLSSYNEQFF. In nucleotides, the CDR3 is TGCGCCAGCAGTGGATGCGTGGAGACTAGCGGACTTTCCTCCTACAATGAGCAGTTCTTC.

The CDR3 loop is CASSHGQGYEQYF. The CDR3 region has the DNA TGTGCCAGCAGTCACGGACAGGGTTACGAGCAGTACTTC. The rearrangement joins TRBV27 to TRBJ2-7; 8 positions agree with TRBD1. Unmatched junction bases numbered 4, after V lost 5 bases and J lost 4 bases. CDR3 length: 13 amino acids. Per the germline V gene, CDR1 is MNHEY and CDR2 is SMNVEV (reference sequence).

The chain joins TRBV10-3 to TRBJ2-3; D not certain. This CDR3 contains 9 residues. V was trimmed by 11 bases and J by 6 bases, leaving 6 bases between them. The germline V gene encodes CDR1 ENHRY and CDR2 SYGVKD. The CDR3 bases are TGTGCCGTGAGGGATACGCAGTATTTT. It is translated as CAVRDTQYF.

The chain combines TRBV19 with TRBJ1-1; D gene unclear. Germline lookup yields CDR1 LNHDA and CDR2 SQIVND (reference sequence). This CDR3 is built from 13 residues. With 0 bases removed from V and 4 bases from J, the gap between germline ends came to 6 bases. Written as DNA, the CDR3 is TGTGCCAGTAGTATAGAAGGAGCCACTGAAGCTTTCTTT. This gives the protein CASSIEGATEAFF.

The V gene is TRBV10-3, the J gene TRBJ2-1, with 7 bases aligning to TRBD2. Germline trimming cut 4 bases from V and 4 bases from J; bases unmatched to any gene: 10. There are 16 residues in the CDR3. Per the germline V gene, CDR1 is ENHRY and CDR2 is SYGVKD. The CDR3 is CAISAPEGGGYNEQFF. CDR3 DNA: TGTGCCATCAGTGCCCCGGAGGGCGGGGGATACAATGAGCAGTTCTTC.

This clone was counted once. The V and J genes are TRBV14 and TRBJ2-5, with D possibly TRBD2 on 5 matching bases. The CDR3 is 13 residues long. Per the germline V gene, CDR1 is SGHDN and CDR2 is FVKESK. Trimming removed 7 bases at V and 5 bases at J, with 14 bases between. The CDR3 loop is CASTRGYKETQYF. CDR3 in DNA: TGTGCCAGCACCCGAGGGTACAAGGAGACCCAGTACTTC.

This clone was detected only a few times. This chain joins TRBV18 and TRBJ1-5, with 8 bases matching TRBD1. The CDR3 totals 13 residues. Losses at the gene ends were 3 bases for V and 5 bases for J; bases not matched to a gene: 0. Looked up from germline, CDR1 is KGHSH and CDR2 is LQKENI. CDR3 residues: CASSPDRDQPQHF. The CDR3 nucleotides are TGTGCCAGCTCACCGGACAGGGATCAGCCCCAGCATTTT.

The chain recombines TRBV4-3 with TRBJ1-2; 10 positions agree with TRBD1. V trimming: 1 base; J trimming: 8 bases; junction bases outside the gene matches: 4. The CDR3 consists of 14 residues. The germline V gene has CDR1 LGHNA and CDR2 YSLEER. CDR3 DNA: TGCGCCAGCAGCCAAGGACAGGGGGCGCGAGGCTACACCTTC. Protein: CASSQGQGARGYTF.

The chain joins TRBV3-1 (or the pseudogene TRBV3-2) to TRBJ2-5; 8 bases align to TRBD1. This CDR3 spans 15 amino acids. Germline V CDR1 and CDR2: LGHDT, YNNKEL (reference sequence). V was pared by 0 bases and J by 4 bases, with 4 bases of the junction left unmatched. CDR3 sequence: CASSQEFRGLETQYF. As DNA, the CDR3 is TGTGCCAGCAGCCAAGAGTTCAGGGGGCTAGAGACCCAGTACTTC.

The chain employs TRBV5-1 and TRBJ2-7; D not resolved. This CDR3 is 12 amino acids long. Trimming shortened V by 4 bases and J by 0 bases, and 5 bases separated the two germline ends. The V gene's germline CDR1 is SGHRS and CDR2 YFSETQ. The CDR3 nucleotides read TGCGCCAGCAGCCCTTCCTCCTACGAGCAGTACTTC. This sequence encodes CASSPSSYEQYF.

V gene TRBV7-9 combines with J gene TRBJ1-1; 7 bases map to TRBD1. Germline CDR1 SEHNR, CDR2 FQNEAQ (reference sequence). The CDR3 extends over 14 amino acids. Germline trimming cut 5 bases from V and 3 bases from J; bases unmatched to any gene: 6. The CDR3 nucleotides are TGTGCCAGCAGCCCAGGGGGAGAGTACACTGAAGCTTTCTTT. The encoded protein is CASSPGGEYTEAFF.

This chain uses TRBV29-1 with TRBJ2-1; D is unclear. Trimming cost V 6 bases and J 3 bases, with 3 bases left between them. This CDR3 contains 10 residues. The germline gives CDR1 SQVTM, CDR2 ANQGSEA. The CDR3 spells CSVHYNEQFF. The CDR3 nucleotides are TGCAGCGTCCACTACAATGAGCAGTTCTTC.

The chain has TRBV5-4 and TRBJ2-5, with 9 positions matching TRBD1. Germline CDR1 SGHNT, CDR2 YYREEE (reference sequence). Germline trimming cut 4 bases from V and 0 bases from J; bases unmatched to any gene: 4. The CDR3 is made up of 15 amino acids. This CDR3 reads CASSPQGAYQETQYF. The CDR3 nucleotides are TGTGCCAGCAGCCCACAGGGGGCTTACCAAGAGACCCAGTACTTC.

This rearrangement joins TRBV5-4 to TRBJ1-1; D is unresolved. Germline CDR1 and CDR2: SGHNT and YYREEE (reference sequence). The CDR3 totals 14 residues. The V gene lost 5 bases and the J gene lost 11 bases, with 22 bases spanning the gap. The CDR3 loop is CASRLEPIGGVAFF. The CDR3, as DNA: TGTGCCAGCAGATTAGAGCCCATCGGCGGGGTCGCTTTCTTT.

The DNA of the CDR3 is TGTGCCTCTAGCCCGCGACCTAAAGAGACCCAGTACTTC. Protein: CASSPRPKETQYF. V is TRBV9 and J is TRBJ2-5; D might be TRBD2 (5 bases). This CDR3 is 13 amino acids long. The V end was cut by 10 bases, the J end by 3 bases, with 16 bases between. Germline lookup yields CDR1 SGDLS and CDR2 YYNGEE.

The chain combines TRBV13 with TRBJ1-2, with D maybe TRBD1 (6 bases). The CDR3 covers 15 residues. CDR1 and CDR2 from the germline V gene are PRHDT and FYEKMQ (reference sequence). The ends were cut back, 6 bases at V and 5 bases at J, with 19 bases in the middle. The CDR3: CASSKRGGTQYGYTF. CDR3 bases: TGTGCCAGCAGTAAGAGGGGGGGGACTCAATATGGCTACACCTTC.